This T cell receptor (beta chain) comes out of a study of Ad26.COV2.S vaccination and SARS-CoV-2 variants. Treatment defined: 19 received Ad26.COV2.S at low or high dose, single or two shots; about 5 received placebo; per-sample allocation not given. Vaccine and placebo recipients were sampled on day 63 after the first injection. Vaccination used an Ad26 vector expressing Wuhan-strain SARS-CoV-2 spike. CDR1 SEHNR and CDR2 FQNEAQ come from the germline V gene (reference sequence). The CDR3 sequence is 12 residues long. V trimming: 4 bases; J trimming: 9 bases; junction bases outside the gene matches: 1. Sequenced by immunoSEQ multiplex PCR; TCRdb stores in-frame clones only, minus some. The sample shows 380,000 or so clones, 80% to 90% of them seen only once.

This receptor was obtained from a person aged 18 to 59 who received the Ad26.COV2.S COVID-19 vaccine or a placebo. This chain connects TRBV7-9 to TRBJ2-1, with 9 bases that match TRBD1. Sequencing used peripheral blood, obtained in a trial of Ad26.COV2.S vaccine versus placebo. The CDR3 nucleotides are TGTGCCAGCAGCTCGACAGGGGGTGAGCAGTTCTTC. Translating it yields CASSSTGGEQFF.